This T cell receptor (beta chain) was sequenced during a study of monozygotic twins with inflammatory bowel disease. TCRdb reprocessed the 5' RACE reads and stores each CDR3 protein as one record, lacking DNA. This sample carries around 140,000 distinct CDR3 sequences, with roughly 2.5% going to the ten biggest clones. The clonotype comes from a human donor with ulcerative colitis or Crohn's disease, or a healthy co-twin of an affected twin (not recorded which). Sequencing was done on a sample of blood.

CDR3 region: CASSLVVPRDRAPNEQFF. The chain recombines TRBV7-8 with TRBJ2-1; TCRdb's D call of TRBD1 is untestable without DNA. CDR1 is SGHVS, CDR2 FQNEAQ, per germline. This CDR3 has 18 residues.